Reported below is one T cell receptor (beta chain). Its cognate antigen is unknown. The data derive from a study of shared clonotypes between healthy human individuals. Looking at the study overall: Donor composition was two women and a few men, aged 18 to 49. Each donor had three CD4 naive, three CD4 memory, two CD8 naive and one CD8 memory plate. Study-wide findings and caveats: Among donors, clonotype sharing was expected to be affected by sequencing depth. Of the naive CD4 clonotypes, around 4.9% were shared across several donors.

Germline assignment: CDR1 MNHEY and CDR2 SMNVEV (reference sequence). The V end lost 10 bases, the J end lost 4 bases, and 20 bases lay between the germline ends. CDR3 length: 15 residues. TCRdb's table, derived via immunoSEQ multiplex PCR, lists solely in-frame clones and lacks some. The sample lists nearly 2 million clones, just under 95% occurring once. Terminally differentiated effector memory CD45RA+ cells were excluded by CCR7 positive selection of CD45RO-negative cells. The gene calls are TRBV27 and TRBJ1-3, with D perhaps matching TRBD1 (5 bases). The sequenced sample consisted of naive CD8+ T cells sorted from blood. The TCR originated in a man aged 18 to 35 in good health. The CDR3 bases are TGTGCCAACAGAGAAAAGGGATCAGGGGGAAACACCATATATTTT. It yields the protein CANREKGSGGNTIYF.